The 31 T cell receptor beta chains reported below all come from one sample, sequenced in a study of long-term antiretroviral therapy in people with HIV. At survey level, the immunoSEQ assay was run in its v3.0 version. The protocol was immunoSEQ multiplex PCR, while the TCRdb copy is restricted to in-frame clones and leaves out a portion. The top ten hold 2.5% to 3% of the sample, which has fewer than 55,000 clones, about 95% seen once. This material consisted of unsorted PBMCs, taken 3.7 years after starting antiretroviral therapy. The receptors stem from a woman between 45 and 65 years old with HIV.

The gene calls are TRBV30 and TRBJ2-1; 10 bases align to TRBD2. The CDR3 is 13 residues long. The germline gives CDR1 GTSNPN, CDR2 SVGIG (reference sequence). The junction had 1 base not matched to a gene; V was cut back by 3 bases and J by 5 bases. CDR3 bases: TGTGCCTGGAGAGCGGGGGGGCACAATGAGCAGTTCTTC. Translated, it gives CAWRAGGHNEQFF.

On this clone: This CDR3 is also generated by other DNA sequences in the sample. The chain links TRBV10-1 to TRBJ2-5, with D possibly called TRBD1 or TRBD2 (6 bases each). This CDR3 is 14 amino acids long. Germline CDR1 and CDR2: WNHNN and SYGVQD (reference sequence). V lost 8 bases and J lost 3, with 16 bases in between. The CDR3 protein is CASSGGLGEETQYF. The DNA for the CDR3 is TGCGCCAGCTCTGGGGGGCTCGGCGAAGAGACCCAGTACTTC.

V and J are TRBV13 and TRBJ2-7, with 8 bases matching TRBD2. CDR3 length: 15 amino acids. Germline V CDR1 and CDR2: PRHDT, FYEKMQ (reference sequence). Trimming at V came to 4 bases and at J to 5 bases, leaving 10 bases not matched to a gene. The CDR3 DNA is TGTGCCAGCAGCTCCTGGACTAGCCCCCGTGACGAGCAGTACTTC. The encoded protein is CASSSWTSPRDEQYF. Full variable domain (outside the CDR3, taken from reference TRBV13 and TRBJ2-7): AAGVIQSPRHLIKEKRETATLKCYPIPRHDTVYWYQQGPGQDPQFLISFYEKMQSDKGSIPDRFSAQQFSDYHSELNMSSLELGDSALYFCASSSWTSPRDEQYFGPGTRLTVT.

The chain is built from TRBV15 and TRBJ2-1, with D possibly matching TRBD2 (7 bases). Germline V gives CDR1 LNHNV, CDR2 YYDKDF (reference sequence). CDR3 length: 16 amino acids. Trimming removed 4 bases from V and 6 bases from J, with 19 bases in between. The CDR3 loop is CATSKDSGGPGNEQFF. The CDR3 nucleotides read TGTGCCACCAGCAAAGACTCGGGGGGCCCCGGCAATGAGCAGTTCTTC.

This chain connects TRBV20-1 to TRBJ2-3; the D is unclear. Germline V gene sequence: CDR1 DFQATT, CDR2 SNEGSKA (reference sequence). Deletions cut 3 bases from V and 6 bases from J, with 7 bases between. The CDR3 covers 11 residues. CDR3 nucleotides: TGCAGTGCTAGTTCCGTTGATACGCAGTATTTT. Its protein is CSASSVDTQYF.

This clone was recorded once. J is TRBJ1-1 and V is TRBV7-6, with D perhaps matching TRBD1 (5 bases). The CDR3 runs 15 residues. Per the germline V gene, CDR1 is SGHVS and CDR2 is FNYEAQ. Trimming took off 3 bases at V and 1 base at J, with 12 bases between the two ends. CDR3: CASSLQPDRNTEAFF. CDR3 in DNA: TGTGCCAGCAGCTTGCAACCCGACAGGAACACTGAAGCTTTCTTT.

V and J are TRBV5-4 and TRBJ2-7; D possibly corresponds to TRBD1 (6 bases). Trimming pared 4 bases from V and 2 bases from J, leaving 13 bases between. There are 14 residues in the CDR3. Germline V gene sequence: CDR1 SGHNT, CDR2 YYREEE (reference sequence). Here the CDR3 reads CASSRQGNTYEQYF. For the CDR3, the DNA is TGTGCCAGCAGCAGGCAGGGGAATACCTACGAGCAGTACTTC.

This clone came up once. The V gene is TRBV5-4, the J gene TRBJ1-2, with D possibly matching TRBD1 (5 bases). Per the germline V gene, CDR1 is SGHNT and CDR2 is YYREEE (reference sequence). This CDR3 region has 13 residues. V was shortened by 0 bases and J by 10 bases, with 13 bases between the two germline ends. CDR3 nucleotides: TGTGCCAGCAGCTTGGCCGTCGGCAGGGTCTACACCTTC. Protein product: CASSLAVGRVYTF.

The V and J genes are TRBV10-3 and TRBJ2-1, with 12 bases matching TRBD1. Germline V gene data show CDR1 as ENHRY and CDR2 as SYGVKD. This CDR3 spans 15 amino acids. Germline trimming cut 8 bases from V and 6 bases from J; bases unmatched to any gene: 8. CDR3 nucleotides: TGTGCCATCCAAACCGGGACAGGGGGCTCCAATGAGCAGTTCTTC. This codes for CAIQTGTGGSNEQFF.

The chain is built from TRBV27 and TRBJ1-1; the D gene is possibly TRBD1 (5 bases). V was pared by 0 bases and J by 1 base, with 6 bases between. CDR3 length: 14 amino acids. Germline V gene lookup returns CDR1 MNHEY and CDR2 SMNVEV (reference sequence). CDR3 sequence (DNA): TGTGCCAGCAGTTTATCTGGGGGGAACACTGAAGCTTTCTTT. Translating it yields CASSLSGGNTEAFF.

The V gene is TRBV28, the J gene TRBJ1-1, with D hard to call. Per the germline V gene, CDR1 is MDHEN and CDR2 is SYDVKM. CDR3 length: 11 residues. V lost 7 bases, J lost 2 bases, and 5 bases lay in between. The CDR3 DNA sequence: TGTGCCAGCATGGCTAACACTGAAGCTTTCTTT. It specifies CASMANTEAFF. Full variable domain (rest looked up from reference TRBV28 and TRBJ1-1): DVKVTQSSRYLVKRTGEKVFLECVQDMDHENMFWYRQDPGLGLRLIYFSYDVKMKEKGDIPEGYSVSREKKERFSLILESASTNQTSMYLCASMANTEAFFGQGTRLTVV.

The chain combines TRBV7-2 with TRBJ2-2, with D perhaps being TRBD1 or TRBD2 (6 bases each). Trimming removed 2 bases at V and 4 bases at J, with 11 bases between. The CDR3 has 15 residues. CDR1 SGHTA and CDR2 FQGNSA come from the germline V gene. As DNA, the CDR3 is TGTGCCAGCAGCTTAACCAGGGGAGGCACCGGGGAGCTGTTTTTT. This gives the protein CASSLTRGGTGELFF.

The chain is built from TRBV5-4 and TRBJ1-1; 8 bases line up with TRBD1. CDR1 and CDR2 from the germline V gene are SGHNT and YYREEE (reference sequence). V shed 4 bases and J 6 bases; nucleotides not matched to a gene: 11. The CDR3 runs to 15 residues. Written as DNA, the CDR3 is TGTGCCAGCAGCAGACCGACAGGGGATGAAGCTGAAGCTTTCTTT. This encodes CASSRPTGDEAEAFF.

The V call is TRBV6-4, the J call TRBJ1-2; possible D gene TRBD1, 6 bases. The CDR3 length is 15 residues. V gave up 0 bases and J gave up 4 bases, with 12 bases separating them. Germline-derived CDR1 and CDR2 are MRHNA and SNTAGT. CDR3: CASSDSPGEIYGYTF. In DNA form, the CDR3 reads TGTGCCAGCAGTGACTCTCCAGGGGAAATCTATGGCTACACCTTC.

The chain recombines TRBV21-1 with TRBJ1-1; the table calls TRBD1, which could not be checked here. TRBV21-1 is a listed pseudogene. The CDR3 has 15 amino acids. In DNA, the CDR3 is TGTGCCAGCATTGCGACAGAGATACCGAACACTGAAGCTTTCTTT. Translated: CASIATEIPNTEAFF.

The chain has TRBV7-3 and TRBJ1-2; no definite D call. With 2 bases removed from V and 1 base from J, the gap between germline ends came to 8 bases. The CDR3 is 14 residues long. Germline-derived CDR1 and CDR2 are SGHTA and FQGTGA. The CDR3 coding sequence is TGTGCCAGCAGCTTAGACGCTTTTAACTATGGCTACACCTTC. Translation gives CASSLDAFNYGYTF.

The V and J genes are TRBV29-1 and TRBJ2-1; TRBD2 is a possible D gene (6 bases). CDR1 and CDR2 (germline): SQVTM, ANQGSEA. Trimming cost V 2 bases and J 9 bases, with 14 bases left between them. This CDR3 is 13 amino acids long. CDR3 sequence: CSVERRGVTEQFF. The CDR3 DNA reads as TGCAGCGTTGAAAGGCGGGGCGTGACTGAGCAGTTCTTC.

The table lists this clone with a count of one. The chain has TRBV18 and TRBJ2-3; D is perhaps TRBD1 (6 bases). The V and J ends lost 1 base and 3 bases respectively, with 14 bases between them. Germline CDR1 and CDR2: KGHSH and LQKENI. The CDR3 is made up of 16 amino acids. The CDR3 is CASSPLNRERTDTQYF. The CDR3 nucleotides read TGTGCCAGCTCACCACTGAACAGGGAGAGAACAGATACGCAGTATTTT.

This clone was seen more than once but under ten times. The chain joins TRBV27 to TRBJ2-7, with D unresolved. CDR1 is MNHEY and CDR2 is SMNVEV in the germline V gene (reference sequence). The V and J ends lost 6 bases and 3 bases respectively, with 9 bases between them. The CDR3 runs to 12 residues. For the CDR3, the DNA is TGTGCCAGCAGACGGACCCACTACGAGCAGTACTTC. Its protein product is CASRRTHYEQYF.

The rearrangement uses TRBV13 and TRBJ1-2, with D unresolved. V lost 6 bases and J 7 bases, leaving 18 bases between the germline ends. The CDR3 has 14 amino acids. Germline CDR1 is PRHDT and CDR2 is FYEKMQ (reference sequence). The CDR3 here is CASSYSPGLGGYTF. The CDR3 DNA reads as TGTGCCAGCAGTTATTCACCTGGGCTGGGTGGCTACACCTTC.

This clone was seen a single time. The chain is built from TRBV11-3 and TRBJ2-1; the match to TRBD1 covers 9 bases. This CDR3 has 14 residues. From germline, CDR1 is SGHNT and CDR2 YENEEA. The V gene end was trimmed by 4 bases and the J gene end by 9 bases; junction bases not matched to a gene: 7. CDR3 sequence reads: CASSSRTGVGEQFF. In DNA, the CDR3 is TGTGCCAGCAGCTCAAGGACAGGGGTGGGTGAGCAGTTCTTC.

This chain uses TRBV11-2 with TRBJ2-7; D is perhaps TRBD1 (6 bases). The germline gives CDR1 SGHAT, CDR2 FQNNGV. Trimming took 3 bases from V and 0 from J, leaving 6 bases between them. The CDR3 has 13 residues. The chain's CDR3 is CASSLDSSYEQYF. CDR3 nucleotides: TGTGCCAGCAGCTTGGACAGCTCCTACGAGCAGTACTTC.

This clone was counted a single time. This chain uses TRBV5-1 with TRBJ1-2; D is undetermined. V was cut by 4 bases and J by 2 bases, with 12 bases left in between. The germline gives CDR1 SGHRS, CDR2 YFSETQ. The CDR3 has 14 residues. DNA for the CDR3: TGCGCCAGCAGCGTCTCCGGGCCGAACTATGGCTACACCTTC. Protein product: CASSVSGPNYGYTF.

The V and J genes are TRBV7-6 and TRBJ2-2, with a tentative D call TRBD1 (5 bases). From germline, CDR1 is SGHVS and CDR2 FNYEAQ. V was clipped by 5 bases and J by 8 bases, with 12 bases between them. This CDR3 has 13 amino acids. CDR3 nucleotide sequence: TGTGCCAGCAGCCTACGTGGACAAGGGGAGCTGTTTTTT. It translates to CASSLRGQGELFF. The full variable domain, its missing parts supplied by reference TRBV7-6 and TRBJ2-2, is GAGVSQSPRYKVTKRGQDVALRCDPISGHVSLYWYRQALGQGPEFLTYFNYEAQQDKSGLPNDRFSAERPEGSISTLTIQRTEQRDSAMYRCASSLRGQGELFFGEGSRLTVL.

The chain is built from TRBV7-6 and TRBJ2-1, with 8 bases lining up with TRBD2. The CDR3 loop spans 15 amino acids. Germline V gene data show CDR1 as SGHVS and CDR2 as FNYEAQ. The V and J ends lost 4 bases and 6 bases, in that order; junction bases with no gene match: 8. The CDR3 reads CASSWGLAGPNEQFF. The CDR3 region has the DNA TGTGCCAGCAGCTGGGGGCTAGCGGGCCCCAATGAGCAGTTCTTC.

This CDR3 reads CASSLDAQTDTQYF. CDR3 coding DNA: TGCGCCAGCAGCTTGGACGCGCAGACAGATACGCAGTATTTT. This chain joins TRBV5-1 and TRBJ2-3; D is uncertain. Trimming cost V 0 bases and J 3 bases, with 8 bases left between them. The CDR3 is made up of 14 amino acids. CDR1 and CDR2 from the germline V gene are SGHRS and YFSETQ. Full variable domain (rest looked up from reference TRBV5-1 and TRBJ2-3): KAGVTQTPRYLIKTRGQQVTLSCSPISGHRSVSWYQQTPGQGLQFLFEYFSETQRNKGNFPGRFSGRQFSNSRSEMNVSTLELGDSALYLCASSLDAQTDTQYFGPGTRLTVL.

This chain links TRBV25-1 with TRBJ2-5; a weak D match, TRBD1 (7 bases). Germline assignment: CDR1 MGHDK and CDR2 SYGVNS. This CDR3 has 15 residues. Trimming left V 4 bases short and J 2 bases short, with 14 bases between. The CDR3 here is CASSVQGGNQETQYF. CDR3 bases: TGTGCCAGCAGTGTCCAGGGGGGAAATCAAGAGACCCAGTACTTC.

The V gene is TRBV30, the J gene TRBJ1-5; the match to TRBD1 covers 8 bases. The CDR3 has 16 residues. The germline V gene encodes CDR1 GTSNPN and CDR2 SVGIG (reference sequence). V dropped 0 bases and J dropped 3; count of bases not matched to a gene: 7. In nucleotides, the CDR3 is TGTGCCTGGAGTGTAGGGTGGACAGGGCCCAATCAGCCCCAGCATTTT. Translation gives CAWSVGWTGPNQPQHF.

V usage is TRBV2 and J usage is TRBJ1-5; no reliable D call. Germline CDR1 reads SNHLY; CDR2 reads FYNNEI. Trimming shortened V by 11 bases and J by 9 bases, and 20 bases separated the two germline ends. CDR3 length equals 13 residues. CDR3 region: CAGGRGSKRPQHF. The CDR3 DNA reads as TGTGCCGGCGGGCGGGGATCCAAGCGGCCCCAGCATTTT.

This chain joins TRBV4-1 and TRBJ1-1; no reliable D call. V dropped 3 bases and J dropped 0 bases, with 8 bases sitting between them. Germline assignment: CDR1 MGHRA and CDR2 YSYEKL. This CDR3 is 14 amino acids long. The CDR3 bases are TGCGCCAGCAGCCACTGGGCCATGAACACTGAAGCTTTCTTT. Translation gives CASSHWAMNTEAFF.

CDR3 coding DNA: TGCGCCAGCAGCTTGTACCCGGCGGATGGCTACACCTTC. This codes for CASSLYPADGYTF. The J gene is TRBJ1-2, the V gene TRBV5-1; D uncertain. Germline values: CDR1 SGHRS, CDR2 YFSETQ. This CDR3 has 13 residues. Trimming took 1 base from V and 6 from J, leaving 10 bases between them.